The clone carrying this T cell receptor beta chain was counted once. This entry is derived from a study of blood T cell repertoires in COVID-19. Individuals aged about 18 to 90 years were recruited from roughly 22 US areas. Assignments of participants to cohorts depended upon their own reported clinical history. The CDR3 spans 14 residues. CDR1 is SNHLY, CDR2 FYNNEI, per germline. The junction had 3 bases not matched to a gene; V was cut back by 6 bases and J by 2 bases. The assay was immunoSEQ multiplex PCR, and TCRdb's table has in-frame clones only and misses some. The table records approximately 200,000 clones, roughly 80% of them present only once.

This TCR was sampled from a man in his 60s who had recovered from COVID-19. The material sequenced was PBMCs or T cells enriched from blood (not recorded which). The chain is built from TRBV2 and TRBJ2-7, with 11 positions matching TRBD1. The CDR3 loop is CASRPGQGAYEQYF. The CDR3 DNA follows: TGTGCCAGCAGACCGGGACAGGGGGCCTACGAGCAGTACTTC.